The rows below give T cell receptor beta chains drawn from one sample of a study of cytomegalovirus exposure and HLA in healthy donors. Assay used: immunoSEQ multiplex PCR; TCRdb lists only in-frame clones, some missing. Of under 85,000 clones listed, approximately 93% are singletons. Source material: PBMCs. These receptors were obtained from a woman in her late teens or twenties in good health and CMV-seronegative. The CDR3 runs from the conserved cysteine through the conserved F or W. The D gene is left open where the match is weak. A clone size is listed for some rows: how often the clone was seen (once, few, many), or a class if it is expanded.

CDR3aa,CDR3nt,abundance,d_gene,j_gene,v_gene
CASSPLDRGGEQYF,TGTGCCAGCTCACCTTTAGACAGGGGAGGCGAGCAGTACTTC,-,TRBD1,TRBJ2-7,TRBV18
CASSRGSLPYEQYF,TGTGCCAGCAGCCGCGGCAGTCTACCCTACGAGCAGTACTTC,-,-,TRBJ2-7,TRBV27
CASSAERGAGDTQYF,TGTGCCAGCAGTGCTGAGCGGGGGGCCGGAGATACGCAGTATTTT,-,TRBD2,TRBJ2-3,TRBV2
CASSETGANGYTF,TGTGCCAGCAGTGAGACAGGGGCGAATGGCTACACCTTC,-,TRBD1,TRBJ1-2,TRBV6-4
CASSDLAGAYNEQFF,TGTGCCAGCAGTGACTTAGCGGGGGCGTACAATGAGCAGTTCTTC,-,TRBD2,TRBJ2-1,TRBV6-4
CAIKDTDHMNYGYTF,TGTGCCATCAAGGACACCGACCACATGAACTATGGCTACACCTTC,few,-,TRBJ1-2,TRBV10-3
CAWILRDRGPLSGANVLTF,TGTGCCTGGATCCTCCGGGACAGGGGCCCCCTTTCTGGGGCCAACGTCCTGACTTTC,once,TRBD1,TRBJ2-6,TRBV30
CSVGTSAYEQYF,TGCAGCGTTGGGACTAGTGCCTACGAGCAGTACTTC,-,TRBD2,TRBJ2-7,TRBV29-1
CASTLRGNTGELFF,TGTGCCAGTACCCTTAGGGGTAACACCGGGGAGCTGTTTTTT,-,-,TRBJ2-2,TRBV19
CASSLNPAREQYF,TGTGCCAGCAGCTTGAACCCCGCGCGCGAGCAGTACTTC,-,-,TRBJ2-7,TRBV5-6
CASTPDRGWGNEQFF,TGTGCCAGCACCCCGGACAGGGGTTGGGGAAATGAGCAGTTCTTC,-,TRBD1,TRBJ2-1,TRBV27
CASSYGQNEKLFF,TGTGCCAGCAGCTACGGACAGAATGAAAAACTGTTTTTT,few,-,TRBJ1-4,TRBV11-2
CASSLLTGPGYTF,TGTGCCAGCAGTTTACTTACAGGGCCTGGCTACACCTTC,-,-,TRBJ1-2,TRBV6-5
CASSSGQGGEKLFF,TGTGCCAGCAGCTCGGGACAGGGTGGTGAAAAACTGTTTTTT,once,TRBD1,TRBJ1-4,TRBV7-9
CAWNARTVTYEQYF,TGTGCCTGGAACGCAAGGACAGTTACCTACGAGCAGTACTTC,-,-,TRBJ2-7,TRBV30
CASSLVGLAEYNEQFF,TGTGCCAGCAGCTTGGTAGGGCTAGCGGAGTACAATGAGCAGTTCTTC,-,TRBD2,TRBJ2-1,TRBV5-4
CASSQDLETGEAFF,TGTGCCAGCAGCCAAGATCTGGAGACAGGTGAAGCTTTCTTT,once,-,TRBJ1-1,TRBV4-2
CASSMGGTLQETQYF,TGTGCCAGTAGTATGGGGGGAACACTTCAAGAGACCCAGTACTTC,-,-,TRBJ2-5,TRBV19
CASSLRDRVYNSPLHF,TGTGCCAGCAGCTTACGGGACAGGGTATATAATTCACCCCTCCACTTT,-,TRBD1,TRBJ1-6,TRBV7-2
CASSLAGGDTEAFF,TGCGCCAGCAGCTTGGCAGGGGGAGACACTGAAGCTTTCTTT,-,TRBD1,TRBJ1-1,TRBV5-1
CASSQGLFQFSYEQYF,TGCGCCAGCAGCCAAGGCCTTTTCCAGTTCTCCTACGAGCAGTACTTC,-,-,TRBJ2-7,TRBV4-1
CASSVTGEETQYF,TGTGCCAGCAGCGTGACAGGGGAAGAGACCCAGTACTTC,-,TRBD1,TRBJ2-5,TRBV9